This is a list of T cell receptor beta chains from one sample in a study of blood T cell repertoires in COVID-19. Repertoires were generated with immunoSEQ multiplex PCR, while TCRdb's copy carries only in-frame clones and drops some. The sample contains over 150,000 clones, roughly 84% of which appear only once. Input material: peripheral blood. All receptors come from a woman aged 35 to 49 with COVID-19, enrolled during active disease. Each CDR3 is given with its conserved first and last residue. Each record gives: D gene, J gene, clone size, V gene, CDR3 protein, CDR3 DNA. The D gene is left open where the match is weak. The size entry is marked missing in some rows and otherwise reads once, few, many or a size class.

D: .; J: TRBJ1-1; size: .; V: TRBV4-1; CDR3: CASSQSAGARGRNTEAFF; DNA: TGCGCCAGCAGCCAATCTGCGGGGGCTAGGGGACGGAACACTGAAGCTTTCTTT
D: TRBD2; J: TRBJ2-2; size: once; V: TRBV6-6; CDR3: CASSYGGAGELFF; DNA: TGTGCCAGCAGTTATGGGGGGGCCGGGGAGCTGTTTTTT
D: TRBD1; J: TRBJ1-4; size: .; V: TRBV19; CDR3: CASSPRDRGALGEKLFF; DNA: TGTGCCAGTAGTCCTAGGGACAGGGGGGCCCTGGGTGAAAAACTGTTTTTT
D: .; J: TRBJ2-7; size: .; V: TRBV15; CDR3: CATSRVEGTEQYF; DNA: TGTGCCACCAGCAGAGTTGAGGGCACCGAGCAGTACTTC
D: .; J: TRBJ1-1; size: once; V: TRBV6-4; CDR3: CASSPSSGWVAMNTEAFF; DNA: TGTGCCAGCAGTCCATCGTCGGGGTGGGTGGCCATGAACACTGAAGCTTTCTTT
D: TRBD1; J: TRBJ2-7; size: .; V: TRBV5-1; CDR3: CASSLAGTGSYEQYF; DNA: TGCGCCAGCAGCTTGGCCGGGACAGGGTCTTACGAGCAGTACTTC
D: .; J: TRBJ1-1; size: .; V: TRBV4-1; CDR3: CASSQGGHRNTEAFF; DNA: TGCGCCAGCAGCCAAGGGGGACATAGGAACACTGAAGCTTTCTTT
D: .; J: TRBJ2-2; size: .; V: TRBV9; CDR3: CASSVTSYTGELFF; DNA: TGTGCCAGCAGCGTCACAAGTTACACCGGGGAGCTGTTTTTT
D: TRBD1; J: TRBJ1-1; size: .; V: TRBV27; CDR3: CASSFQNQGAQAFF; DNA: TGTGCCAGCAGTTTCCAGAACCAGGGGGCACAAGCTTTCTTT
D: TRBD1; J: TRBJ2-6; size: .; V: TRBV7-3; CDR3: CASSSTGLRSGANVLTF; DNA: TGTGCCAGCAGCTCGACAGGGCTACGCTCTGGGGCCAACGTCCTGACTTTC
D: .; J: TRBJ1-1; size: .; V: TRBV10-1; CDR3: CASSPQGSRYTEAFF; DNA: TGCGCCAGCAGCCCTCAGGGTAGTCGCTACACTGAAGCTTTCTTT
D: .; J: TRBJ1-1; size: .; V: TRBV7-8; CDR3: CASSLIGGNREAFF; DNA: TGTGCCAGCAGCTTAATCGGGGGGAACAGGGAAGCTTTCTTT
D: .; J: TRBJ2-3; size: once; V: TRBV25-1; CDR3: CASRRQATDTQYF; DNA: TGTGCCAGCAGAAGGCAGGCCACAGATACGCAGTATTTT
D: TRBD2; J: TRBJ2-5; size: .; V: TRBV5-1; CDR3: CASSSGLAGGPQETQYF; DNA: TGCGCCAGCAGCTCGGGACTAGCGGGGGGGCCCCAAGAGACCCAGTACTTC
D: .; J: TRBJ1-2; size: .; V: TRBV2; CDR3: CASSRTVSYGYTF; DNA: TGTGCCAGCAGTCGGACAGTATCCTATGGCTACACCTTC
D: .; J: TRBJ2-1; size: .; V: TRBV6-1; CDR3: CASSEQTGSYNEQFF; DNA: TGTGCCAGCAGTGAACAGACAGGAAGTTACAATGAGCAGTTCTTC
D: TRBD1; J: TRBJ1-2; size: .; V: TRBV28; CDR3: CASRPGTGEHYGYTF; DNA: TGTGCCAGCAGACCTGGGACAGGTGAACACTATGGCTACACCTTC
D: TRBD1; J: TRBJ1-1; size: .; V: TRBV19; CDR3: CATTQTGGEMNTEAFF; DNA: TGTGCCACCACCCAGACAGGGGGCGAAATGAACACTGAAGCTTTCTTT
D: .; J: TRBJ2-1; size: .; V: TRBV2; CDR3: CASSERGISPYNEQFF; DNA: TGTGCCAGCAGTGAAAGAGGGATCAGCCCATACAATGAGCAGTTCTTC
D: .; J: TRBJ1-5; size: .; V: TRBV19; CDR3: CASTLRGVVQPQHF; DNA: TGTGCCAGTACCCTTCGGGGGGTGGTTCAGCCCCAGCATTTT
D: TRBD2; J: TRBJ2-1; size: .; V: TRBV29-1; CDR3: CSVTGTSGLSYNEQFF; DNA: TGCAGCGTCACCGGGACTAGCGGTCTCTCCTACAATGAGCAGTTCTTC
D: TRBD1; J: TRBJ2-7; size: .; V: TRBV28; CDR3: CASSPPGQDYEQYF; DNA: TGTGCCAGCAGTCCCCCGGGACAGGACTACGAGCAGTACTTC
D: .; J: TRBJ1-5; size: few; V: TRBV5-1; CDR3: CASSGPGQNRVGANQPQHF; DNA: TGCGCCAGCAGCGGACCCGGACAAAACAGGGTGGGAGCCAATCAGCCCCAGCATTTT
D: .; J: TRBJ1-6; size: once; V: TRBV28; CDR3: CALRQAIPTSPLHF; DNA: TGTGCCCTTCGACAGGCGATCCCAACTTCACCCCTCCACTTT
D: .; J: TRBJ2-5; size: once; V: TRBV5-1; CDR3: CASSLEAGRWIETQYF; DNA: TGCGCCAGCAGCTTGGAGGCAGGAAGGTGGATAGAGACCCAGTACTTC
D: .; J: TRBJ2-1; size: .; V: TRBV19; CDR3: CASSLDNEQFF; DNA: TGTGCCAGTAGTCTCGACAATGAGCAGTTCTTC
D: .; J: TRBJ1-2; size: .; V: TRBV19; CDR3: CASSIPPGTTYGYTF; DNA: TGTGCCAGTAGTATACCGCCAGGGACTACCTATGGCTACACCTTC